This T cell receptor beta chain stems from a study of beta chain features in type 1 diabetes. This clone appeared a single time. Its antigen is currently unknown. The CDR3 is made up of 14 amino acids. Germline V gene data show CDR1 as SNHLY and CDR2 as FYNNEI. V lost 0 bases, J lost 10 bases, and 6 bases stayed unmatched. Notes on the study in general: Patients with Type 1 diabetes showed moderately but significantly shorter TCRB CDR3s in all four CD4+ subsets.

Since all of the isolated RNA was reverse transcribed, expressed TCRB transcripts were what got sequenced. The repertoire was sequenced with immunoSEQ multiplex PCR; TCRdb's copy has only in-frame clones and lacks some. The sample holds around 160,000 clones, roughly 63% seen once. The rearrangement joins TRBV2 to TRBJ2-4; 7 positions agree with TRBD1. Sequencing was carried out using naive CD4+ T cells from blood. The TCR sequence derives from a man aged 25-45 years with type 1 diabetes. The CDR3 DNA sequence: TGTGCCAGCAGTGAAGCGACAGGGAGAGAGATTCAGTACTTC. The encoded protein is CASSEATGREIQYF. Complete variable domain (other parts from reference TRBV2 and TRBJ2-4): EPEVTQTPSHQVTQMGQEVILRCVPISNHLYFYWYRQILGQKVEFLVSFYNNEISEKSEIFDDQFSVERPDGSNFTLKIRSTKLEDSAMYFCASSEATGREIQYFGAGTRLSVL.